The T cell receptor beta chain described here comes from a study of breast tumors, draining lymph nodes, adjacent tissues. Samples came from axillary lymph nodes draining the breast cancer. Notes on the study in general: Findings are consistent with lymph node origin and intratumoral expansion of most tumor T cells.

This clonotype came up a few times. Its antigen remains unidentified. Given a much more abundant clone one base away, this may be a read error. J was trimmed by 5 bases and V by 4 bases; bases with no gene match: 16. The CDR3 has 19 residues. In germline, CDR1 is SGHTA, CDR2 FQGNSA. In TCRdb, the multiplex PCR reads were re-called with MiXCR into one record per CDR3 protein. The sample has approximately 230,000 distinct CDR3 sequences; roughly a third are singletons. The chain recombines TRBV7-2 with TRBJ2-5, with 13 bases fitting TRBD2. The sample taken for sequencing was axillary lymph node tissue. This TCR derives from a female donor with breast cancer. Some clones in this sample may be carry-over from other donors' samples. The DNA for the CDR3 is TGTGCCAGCAGCTACTCCGGGACTAGCGGGATCAATAGGCAGGAGACCCAGTACTTC. It encodes CASSYSGTSGINRQETQYF.